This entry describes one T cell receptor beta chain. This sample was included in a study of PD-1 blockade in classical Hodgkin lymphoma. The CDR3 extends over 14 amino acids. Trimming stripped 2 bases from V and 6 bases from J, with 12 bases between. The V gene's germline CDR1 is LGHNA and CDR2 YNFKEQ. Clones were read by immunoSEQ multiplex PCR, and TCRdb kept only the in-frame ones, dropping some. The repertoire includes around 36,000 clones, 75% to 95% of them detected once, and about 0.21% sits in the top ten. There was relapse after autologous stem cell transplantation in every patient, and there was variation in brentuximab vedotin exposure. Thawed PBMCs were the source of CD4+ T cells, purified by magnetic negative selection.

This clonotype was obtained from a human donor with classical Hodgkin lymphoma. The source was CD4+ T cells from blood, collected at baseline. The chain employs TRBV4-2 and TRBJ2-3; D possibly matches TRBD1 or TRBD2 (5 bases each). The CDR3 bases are TGTGCCAGCAGCCAATCGGGACGGGTGGATACGCAGTATTTT. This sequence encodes CASSQSGRVDTQYF.